These T cell receptor beta chains were read from a single sample in a study of blood T cell repertoires in COVID-19. Using immunoSEQ multiplex PCR, the repertoire was profiled, and TCRdb retains in-frame clones only, with some absent. Of tens of thousands of clones in the sample, more than 75% were seen once. Sequenced: peripheral blood. The receptor set was obtained from a human donor in a cohort sampled during active COVID-19. Both conserved end residues are part of each CDR3. A D gene is named only where the DNA matches it firmly. Size values are once, few and many counts, or a class for expanded clones, and some rows have none.

v_call	j_call	clone_size	d_call	cdr3_aa	cdr3_nt
TRBV7-2	TRBJ1-4	.	.	CASSLGPRAGEREKLFF	TGTGCCAGCAGCTTAGGCCCTCGGGCAGGGGAAAGGGAAAAACTGTTTTTT
TRBV19	TRBJ2-4	.	.	CASSKDRNIQYF	TGTGCCAGTAGTAAAGACAGAAACATTCAGTACTTC
TRBV3-1/TRBV3-2	TRBJ1-2	.	.	CASSQVGETRGYTF	TGTGCCAGCAGCCAAGTTGGGGAAACTAGGGGCTACACCTTC
TRBV6-6	TRBJ1-2	.	.	CASRADVGIYGYTF	TGTGCCAGCAGAGCGGACGTGGGAATCTATGGCTACACCTTC
TRBV6-6	TRBJ1-4	.	.	CASSYGGRLTNEKLFF	TGTGCCAGCAGTTACGGCGGAAGGTTAACTAATGAAAAACTGTTTTTT
TRBV3-1/TRBV3-2	TRBJ2-5	.	TRBD2	CASRESGSSGETQYF	TGTGCCAGCAGGGAGAGCGGGAGCTCGGGAGAGACCCAGTACTTC
TRBV6-2/TRBV6-3	TRBJ2-7	.	TRBD2	CASSLGLAGGYEQYF	TGTGCCAGCAGCCTCGGACTAGCGGGGGGATACGAGCAGTACTTC
TRBV7-9	TRBJ1-4	.	TRBD1	CASTQGQGDEKLFF	TGTGCCAGCACACAGGGGCAGGGGGATGAAAAACTGTTTTTT
TRBV6-5	TRBJ1-2	few	.	CASSYSMRNGYTF	TGTGCCAGCAGTTACTCGATGCGGAATGGCTACACCTTC
TRBV6-5	TRBJ2-5	.	TRBD2	CASSYSLAGYETQYF	TGTGCCAGCAGTTACTCACTAGCGGGGTATGAGACCCAGTACTTC
TRBV10-3	TRBJ2-7	.	.	CAITPDFSYEQYF	TGTGCCATCACTCCAGATTTCTCCTACGAGCAGTACTTC
TRBV24-1	TRBJ2-3	once	TRBD1	CATSDNGFDRGSQTQYF	TGTGCCACCAGTGATAATGGATTCGACAGGGGGTCGCAAACGCAGTATTTT
TRBV29-1	TRBJ2-7	.	.	CSATASSYEQYF	TGCAGCGCCACAGCTTCCTCCTACGAGCAGTACTTC
TRBV14	TRBJ2-7	.	.	CASSLRQEPSYEQYF	TGTGCCAGCAGCCTCCGACAGGAGCCTTCCTACGAGCAGTACTTC
TRBV23-1	TRBJ2-7	.	TRBD2	CASSRTAPGNLRGLVHCEQYF	TGCGCCAGCAGTCGAACCGCCCCCGGGAACCTGCGGGGGTTAGTTCATTGCGAGCAGTACTTC
TRBV7-6	TRBJ2-1	.	TRBD1	CASSVSNPDRVGRYNEQFF	TGTGCCAGCAGCGTAAGCAACCCGGACAGGGTGGGAAGATACAATGAGCAGTTCTTC
TRBV14	TRBJ2-2	.	TRBD2	CASSRLGGFTGELFF	TGTGCCAGCAGCCGCCTGGGGGGGTTCACCGGGGAGCTGTTTTTT
TRBV28	TRBJ2-7	.	.	CASSFAMSSYEQYF	TGTGCCAGCAGTTTCGCGATGAGCTCCTACGAGCAGTACTTC
TRBV5-4	TRBJ1-1	few	.	CASSPQTGPEAFF	TGTGCCAGCAGCCCACAGACAGGTCCTGAAGCTTTCTTT
TRBV19	TRBJ1-5	.	TRBD1	CASSHTGGFSNQPQHF	TGTGCCAGTAGCCACACAGGGGGCTTTAGCAATCAGCCCCAGCATTTT
TRBV10-3	TRBJ2-1	.	TRBD2	CAIAGAGGPYNEQFF	TGTGCCATCGCTGGAGCGGGAGGGCCCTACAATGAGCAGTTCTTC
TRBV19	TRBJ2-2	.	TRBD1	CASSIWAGQGTTGELFF	TGTGCCAGTAGTATATGGGCGGGACAGGGGACCACCGGGGAGCTGTTTTTT
TRBV3-1/TRBV3-2	TRBJ2-1	.	.	CASSQNSLAARNEQFF	TGTGCCAGCAGCCAAAATTCACTCGCGGCCCGCAATGAGCAGTTCTTC
TRBV7-9	TRBJ1-4	.	.	CASSLRYPREKLFF	TGTGCCAGCAGCTTACGGTACCCTCGTGAAAAACTGTTTTTT
TRBV2	TRBJ1-2	once	TRBD1	CASSDDRGQTGYTF	TGCGCCAGCAGTGATGACAGGGGGCAGACAGGCTACACCTTC
TRBV19	TRBJ2-2	.	TRBD1	CASQTGDYTGELFF	TGTGCCAGTCAGACAGGGGACTACACCGGGGAGCTGTTTTTT
TRBV2	TRBJ2-2	.	TRBD2	CASSESLLGGTGELFF	TGTGCCAGCAGTGAATCCCTTTTGGGAGGGACCGGGGAGCTGTTTTTT
TRBV5-1	TRBJ1-4	.	TRBD1	CASSFGGQGPNEKLFF	TGCGCCAGCAGCTTCGGAGGACAGGGACCTAATGAAAAACTGTTTTTT
TRBV2	TRBJ2-5	.	.	CASSENRGGQETQYF	TGTGCCAGCAGTGAAAACAGGGGGGGGCAGGAGACCCAGTACTTC
TRBV14	TRBJ1-1	.	.	CASSPGLRQAGMNTEAFF	TGTGCCAGCAGCCCGGGATTAAGACAGGCCGGGATGAACACTGAAGCTTTCTTT
TRBV9	TRBJ2-6	.	.	CASSVVRAGANVLTF	TGTGCCAGCAGCGTAGTGAGGGCTGGGGCCAACGTCCTGACTTTC
TRBV4-1	TRBJ2-3	.	TRBD2	CASSPRLAGGTDTQYF	TGCGCCAGCAGCCCCCGACTAGCGGGGGGCACAGATACGCAGTATTTT
TRBV2	TRBJ1-1	.	.	CASSAWGGSVVEAFF	TGTGCCAGCAGTGCTTGGGGGGGCTCGGTCGTTGAAGCTTTCTTT
TRBV3-1/TRBV3-2	TRBJ2-3	once	TRBD2	CASSQAVAGGQDTQYF	TGTGCCAGCAGCCAAGCGGTAGCGGGGGGGCAAGATACGCAGTATTTT
TRBV7-9	TRBJ1-6	.	TRBD1	CASSGQGNSPLHF	TGTGCCAGCTCGGGACAGGGCAATTCACCCCTCCACTTT
TRBV6-1	TRBJ2-7	.	.	CASSDVSGSSYEQYF	TGTGCCAGCAGTGATGTTAGCGGTTCCTCCTACGAGCAGTACTTC
TRBV5-4	TRBJ1-1	.	TRBD1	CASSLGGTGIAEAFF	TGTGCCAGCAGCTTGGGGGGGACAGGGATCGCTGAAGCTTTCTTT